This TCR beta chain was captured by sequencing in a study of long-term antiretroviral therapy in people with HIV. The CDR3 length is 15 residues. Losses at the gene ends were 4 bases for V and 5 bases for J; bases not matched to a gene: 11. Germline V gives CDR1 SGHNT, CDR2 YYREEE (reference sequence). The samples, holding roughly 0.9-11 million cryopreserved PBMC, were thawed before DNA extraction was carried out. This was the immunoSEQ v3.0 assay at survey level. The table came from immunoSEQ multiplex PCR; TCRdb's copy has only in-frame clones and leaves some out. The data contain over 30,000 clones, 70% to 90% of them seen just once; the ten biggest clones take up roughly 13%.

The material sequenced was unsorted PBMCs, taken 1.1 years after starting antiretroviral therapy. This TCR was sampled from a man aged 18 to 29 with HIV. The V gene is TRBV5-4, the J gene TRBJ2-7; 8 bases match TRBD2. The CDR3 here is CASSPGGALAHEQYF. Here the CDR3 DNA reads TGTGCCAGCAGCCCGGGGGGGGCGTTAGCCCACGAGCAGTACTTC.